This TCR beta chain is drawn from a study of T-cell memory formation after mild COVID-19 (dated by TCRdb to about 2021). A note on the overall study: TCR sequence clusters from the two donors were largely donor specific. Two young, previously healthy adult volunteers made up the cohort, one male and one female. In two donors, T-cell clones that expanded and contracted after mild COVID-19 were followed by sequencing TCRalpha and TCRbeta repertoires longitudinally.

The study at large found these results: The study included only a couple of mild cases, and larger cohorts that include severe cases with pre-infection samples were judged to be necessary. SARS-CoV-2 specificity was not confirmed for the second-wave clones peaking on day 37. Some responding clones were detected in pre-infection memory, which suggested that pre-existing cross-reactive memory T cells had joined the SARS-CoV-2 response. Contracting CD4+ clones turned up mainly in the CM and EM memory subsets, whereas EMRA was where CD8+ clones were enriched. Clones that contracted from day 15 to 85 showed balanced CD4/CD8 phenotypes, whereas a second wave of clones that expanded from day 15 to 37 leaned towards CD4+.

Deletion took 3 bases off V and 5 bases off J, with a span of 10 bases between the germline ends. The CDR3 goes from the cysteine to the phenylalanine over 13 residues. The DNA shown is the 39-base CDR3, in frame from base 1. The germline V gene encodes CDR1 LGHNA and CDR2 YNFKEQ. Ficoll-Paque density gradient centrifugation was the method used to isolate PBMCs. TCRdb shows the sequencer as Illumina NovaSeq 6000. Using 5'RACE with constant-segment primers, TCRalpha and TCRbeta cDNA libraries were constructed, with sample barcodes and unique molecular identifiers added in the process. RNA was extracted from every sample with Trizol reagent. Library amplification was performed in two PCR steps, and a second sample barcode and Illumina TruSeq adapters were introduced in the second step. Sequencing of libraries was performed on an Illumina NovaSeq with 2 x 150 bp paired-end reads. As for the authors' bioinformatics: Demultiplexing of reads and collapsing into UMI-guided consensus sequences were performed with migec v1.2.7. Using mixcr v2.1.11, UMI consensuses were aligned to TRA and TRB V and J templates and then assembled into clonotypes. Expanded or contracted clonotypes were those called significant by both edgeR and NoisET, with noise models trained on biological replicates. For edgeR calls, a false discovery rate-adjusted p below 0.01 and a log2 fold-change threshold of 1 were applied. As an exploratory analysis of dynamics, max-normalized trajectories of the 1000 most abundant clonotypes were examined with PCA combined with hierarchical clustering. Each responding clone was given a CD4 or CD8 phenotype based on the CD4+ and CD8+ repertoires, which had been sequenced separately. Clones were called with MiXCR by TCRdb after fastp trimmed the public reads at Q25, and only in-frame beta chains were retained. Identical CDR3 proteins give one entry, which carries the most common genes and DNA. The V and J calls here are based on TCRdb, not the publication. This sample comprises roughly 130,000 distinct CDR3 sequences, 17% of them detected only once. 4.5% to 5.5% of the sample comes from the top ten.

Regarding this clonotype: What this receptor recognizes is not known. The record has no base qualities; no much larger clone is one base away.

The clonotype was recovered from a man aged 18 to 30 who had mild COVID-19 (a few samples of this study predate the infection). The sample titles of this study are shuffled in the database, so cell type and time point are left out; the donor was told from shared clones. The chain was built from TRBV4-2 and TRBJ2-5, with the D gene too uncertain to name. The sequenced material came from PBMCs or a T cell subset sorted from them (not recorded which). Here is the DNA: TGTGCCAGCAGCCAGAGTGTTGCGGAGACCCAGTACTTC. Translated, this is CASSQSVAETQYF.